These T cell receptor beta chains were read from a single sample in a study of T cells in Graves' hyperthyroidism and ophthalmopathy. MiXCR was run by TCRdb on the multiplex PCR reads, yielding one entry per CDR3 protein. The sample comprises about 740,000 distinct CDR3 sequences, about 15% of which are singletons, and roughly 10% rests with the top ten. The specimen sequenced was blood. The receptors stem from a woman under 30 with Graves' hyperthyroidism. The CDR3 runs from the conserved cysteine through the conserved F or W. Fields, in order: V gene, D gene, clone size, J gene, CDR3 DNA, CDR3 protein. D genes are given only for firm matches. Some rows mark clone size as missing; the rest say once, few, many or name a class of expanded clone.

>TRBV20-1|.|many|TRBJ1-2
TGCAGTGCTACGACCCCGAACTATGGCTACACCTTC
CSATTPNYGYTF
>TRBV6-1|.|many|TRBJ2-7
TGTGCCAGCAGTCCCGGGACCTTCTACGAGCAGTACTTC
CASSPGTFYEQYF
>TRBV7-2|.|many|TRBJ2-3
TGTGCCAGCAGCCATAACACAGATACGCAGTATTTT
CASSHNTDTQYF
>TRBV5-1|.|many|TRBJ2-1
TGCGCCAGCGGTGGTATTTTCCTCGACAATGAGCAGTTCTTC
CASGGIFLDNEQFF
>TRBV3-1|TRBD1|.|TRBJ2-7
TGTGCCAGCAGTCTTAGACAGGGGAAGGGCGAGCAGTACTTC
CASSLRQGKGEQYF
>TRBV4-1|TRBD1|.|TRBJ1-5
TGCGCCAGCAGCCAAAAAATACAGGGGGCTAGCAATCAGCCCCAGCATTTT
CASSQKIQGASNQPQHF
>TRBV11-2|TRBD1|.|TRBJ1-5
TGCGCCAGCAGCTACCGGACAGGGGTCAATCAGCCCCAGCATTTT
CASSYRTGVNQPQHF
>TRBV27|TRBD1|few|TRBJ2-2
TGTGCCAGCAATCCACAGGGGTACACCGGGGAGCTGTTTTTT
CASNPQGYTGELFF
>TRBV19|TRBD2|.|TRBJ2-7
TGTGCCAGTAGAGGCGGACTAGCGGGATCCTACGAGCAGTACTTC
CASRGGLAGSYEQYF
>TRBV20-1|.|.|TRBJ1-2
TGCAGTGCCGCGGGGAACCCCTATGGCTACACCTTC
CSAAGNPYGYTF
>TRBV6-1|.|many|TRBJ2-7
TGTGCCAGCGCGGTGGGAGCCCTTTACGAGCAGTACTTC
CASAVGALYEQYF
>TRBV5-1|TRBD1|many|TRBJ2-3
TGCGCCAGCAGCTCGTGGACAGGAAGCACAGATACGCAGTATTTT
CASSSWTGSTDTQYF
>TRBV12-3/TRBV12-4|TRBD2|many|TRBJ2-5
TGTGCCAGCCAGCGGGACGAAACCCAGTACTTC
CASQRDETQYF
>TRBV4-1|.|few|TRBJ1-1
TGCGCCAGCAGCCAAAAAGGTTTCATGAACACTGAAGCTTTCTTT
CASSQKGFMNTEAFF
>TRBV24-1|TRBD1|.|TRBJ1-2
TGTGCCACCAGTGATGGGACAGGGAACTATGGCTACACCTTC
CATSDGTGNYGYTF
>TRBV4-1|TRBD1|.|TRBJ2-6
TGCGCCAGTCGCTCGGGGACAGGGGGCTCTGGGGCCAACGTCCTGACTTTC
CASRSGTGGSGANVLTF
>TRBV15|.|few|TRBJ1-6
TGTGCCACCAGCAGCCTATCCCGGGACGTCTATAATTCACCCCTCCACTTT
CATSSLSRDVYNSPLHF
>TRBV6-2/TRBV6-3|.|.|TRBJ1-2
TGTGCCAGCAGTTATTCGCAACCGGGGAGGTATGGCTACACCTTC
CASSYSQPGRYGYTF
>TRBV6-6|.|.|TRBJ2-5
TGTGCCAGCAGTTACTCGGGATTAGCGTACCAAGAGACCCAGTACTTC
CASSYSGLAYQETQYF
>TRBV13|.|many|TRBJ2-2
TGTGCCAGCAGCTCGAGTAACACCGGGGAGCTGTTTTTT
CASSSSNTGELFF
>TRBV19|.|.|TRBJ2-4
TGTGCCAGTACCCTCCGAGAAGACAAAAACATTCAGTACTTC
CASTLREDKNIQYF
>TRBV20-1|TRBD2|.|TRBJ2-2
TGCAGTGCTAGTCTAGCGGGGATGAACACCGGGGAGCTGTTTTTT
CSASLAGMNTGELFF
>TRBV7-9|.|many|TRBJ2-1
TGTGCCAGCAGCCCCCGGCTCGCCGGTGAGCAGTTCTTC
CASSPRLAGEQFF
>TRBV28|TRBD1|many|TRBJ2-7
TGTGCCAGCAGGATCCTCGGGACAGGGGACCACGAGCAGTACTTC
CASRILGTGDHEQYF
>TRBV29-1|TRBD2|.|TRBJ2-3
TGCAGCGTTGAACTTAGCGGGAGCACGACTAGCACAGATACGCAGTATTTT
CSVELSGSTTSTDTQYF
>TRBV12-3/TRBV12-4|TRBD2|many|TRBJ2-1
TGTGCCAGCAGTTTAGAGGCGCTAGCGGGAGTGAGGAATGAGCAGTTCTTC
CASSLEALAGVRNEQFF
>TRBV12-5|TRBD2|many|TRBJ2-1
TGTGCTAGTGGTTTGAGGCGGGGGGGACAAGAGCAGTTCTTC
CASGLRRGGQEQFF
>TRBV27|.|.|TRBJ1-5
TGTGCCAGCAGTCTGAAATCGTATCAGCCCCAGCATTTT
CASSLKSYQPQHF
>TRBV9|.|few|TRBJ2-7
TGTGCCAGCAGCGTTGGGGATGACGAGCAGTACTTC
CASSVGDDEQYF
>TRBV10-3|.|few|TRBJ1-5
TGTGCCATCGCCGGGGAATGGTCCAGTCAGCCCCAGCATTTT
CAIAGEWSSQPQHF
>TRBV7-9|TRBD1|many|TRBJ2-7
TGTGCCAGCAGCGTGACAGGGGGCTACGAGCAGTACTTC
CASSVTGGYEQYF
>TRBV30|.|many|TRBJ1-1
TGTGCCTGGAAAGGGTTTGTGGACACTGAAGCTTTCTTT
CAWKGFVDTEAFF
>TRBV20-1|.|.|TRBJ2-1
TGCAGTGCCCGCCTACACTCCTACAATGAGCAGTTCTTC
CSARLHSYNEQFF
>TRBV15|.|.|TRBJ1-5
TGTGCCACCAAATACAGTTTGGGGGAGGATCAGCCCCAGCATTTT
CATKYSLGEDQPQHF
>TRBV2|.|few|TRBJ2-4
TGTGCCAGCAGTGAAGCGAGGGGGTTGAACATTCAGTACTTC
CASSEARGLNIQYF
>TRBV6-6|TRBD1|few|TRBJ2-3
TGTGCCAGCAGTTACCCCGGGACAGGGAAGGTAGATACGCAGTATTTT
CASSYPGTGKVDTQYF
>TRBV20-1|.|many|TRBJ2-7
TGCAGTGCTAGAAGTTCTACCTACGAGCAGTACTTC
CSARSSTYEQYF
>TRBV6-2/TRBV6-3|.|many|TRBJ1-2
TGTGCCAGCAGCCCCTCGGGACGGACCTACTATGGCTACACCTTC
CASSPSGRTYYGYTF
>TRBV30|TRBD2|few|TRBJ2-5
TGTGCCTGCCAGGGACTAGCGGGAGAGACCCAGTACTTC
CACQGLAGETQYF
>TRBV9|TRBD2|.|TRBJ2-7
TGTGCCAGCAGCGTAGCTAGCGGGACCTACGAGCAGTACTTC
CASSVASGTYEQYF
>TRBV27|.|.|TRBJ2-1
TGTGCCAGCAGTTTATCAGGGCTAGAGCAGTTCTTC
CASSLSGLEQFF
>TRBV7-6|TRBD1|few|TRBJ2-7
TGTGCCAGCAGCTGGGGACAGGGGGCGGACTACGAGCAGTACTTC
CASSWGQGADYEQYF
>TRBV9|.|.|TRBJ2-2
TGTGCCAGCAGCGTAGATGGGGGGAAGGGGGAGCTGTTTTTT
CASSVDGGKGELFF
>TRBV6-2/TRBV6-3|.|few|TRBJ1-1
TGTGCCAGCAGTTCTACATCCACTGGCTTCTTT
CASSSTSTGFF
>TRBV12-3/TRBV12-4|TRBD2|.|TRBJ2-7
TGTGCCAGCAGTTTGGGGGGGGGGAGGTACGAGCAGTACTTC
CASSLGGGRYEQYF
>TRBV13|.|.|TRBJ2-4
TGTGCCAGCAGCCCAAGAAGACTGGATAACAAAAACATTCAGTACTTC
CASSPRRLDNKNIQYF